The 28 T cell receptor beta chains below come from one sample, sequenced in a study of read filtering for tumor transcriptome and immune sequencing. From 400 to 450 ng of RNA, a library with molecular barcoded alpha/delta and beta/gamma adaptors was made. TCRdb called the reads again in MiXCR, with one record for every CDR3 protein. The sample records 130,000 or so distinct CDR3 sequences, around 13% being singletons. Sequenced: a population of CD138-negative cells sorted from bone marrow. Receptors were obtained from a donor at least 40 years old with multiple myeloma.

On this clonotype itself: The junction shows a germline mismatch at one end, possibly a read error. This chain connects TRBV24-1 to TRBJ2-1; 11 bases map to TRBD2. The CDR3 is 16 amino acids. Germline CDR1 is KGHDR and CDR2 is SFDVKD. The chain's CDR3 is CATSDRGTSGYNGQFF. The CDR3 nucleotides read TGTGCCACCAGTGATCGAGGGACTAGCGGCTACAATGGGCAGTTCTTC.

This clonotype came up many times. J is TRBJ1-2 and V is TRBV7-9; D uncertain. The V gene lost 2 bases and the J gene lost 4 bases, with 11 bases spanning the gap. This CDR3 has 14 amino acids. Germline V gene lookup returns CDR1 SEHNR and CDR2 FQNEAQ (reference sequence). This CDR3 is CASSLQDGAYGYTF. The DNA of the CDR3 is TGTGCCAGCAGCTTACAGGACGGAGCCTATGGCTACACCTTC.

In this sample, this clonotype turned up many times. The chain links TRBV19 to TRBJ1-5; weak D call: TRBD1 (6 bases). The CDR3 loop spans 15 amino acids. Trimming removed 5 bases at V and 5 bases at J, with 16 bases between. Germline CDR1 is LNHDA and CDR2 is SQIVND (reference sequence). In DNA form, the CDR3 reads TGTGCCAGTAGTTACACAGGGAGCCCGGATCAGCCCCAGCATTTT. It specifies CASSYTGSPDQPQHF.

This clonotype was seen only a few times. The chain's CDR3 is CASSLGPGTAYEQYF. CDR3 nucleotide sequence: TGTGCCAGCAGCTTAGGGCCCGGGACAGCTTACGAGCAGTACTTC. V and J are TRBV11-1 and TRBJ2-7; 7 bases match TRBD1. V shed 1 base, J shed 4 bases, and the junction held 7 bases outside the gene matches. Germline V gene data show CDR1 as SGHAT and CDR2 as FQDESV (reference sequence). The CDR3 runs to 15 residues.

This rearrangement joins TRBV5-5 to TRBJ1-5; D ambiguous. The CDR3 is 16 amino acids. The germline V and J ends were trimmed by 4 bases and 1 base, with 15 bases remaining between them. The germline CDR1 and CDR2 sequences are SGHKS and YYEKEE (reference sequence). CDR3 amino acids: CASSPHAGVSNQPQHF. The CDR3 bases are TGTGCCAGCAGCCCGCACGCTGGGGTGAGCAATCAGCCCCAGCATTTT.

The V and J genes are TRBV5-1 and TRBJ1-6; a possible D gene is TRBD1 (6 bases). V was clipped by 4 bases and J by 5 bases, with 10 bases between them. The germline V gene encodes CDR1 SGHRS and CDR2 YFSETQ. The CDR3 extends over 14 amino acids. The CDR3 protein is CASSVGQNNSPLHF. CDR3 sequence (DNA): TGCGCCAGCAGCGTCGGACAGAATAATTCACCCCTCCACTTT.

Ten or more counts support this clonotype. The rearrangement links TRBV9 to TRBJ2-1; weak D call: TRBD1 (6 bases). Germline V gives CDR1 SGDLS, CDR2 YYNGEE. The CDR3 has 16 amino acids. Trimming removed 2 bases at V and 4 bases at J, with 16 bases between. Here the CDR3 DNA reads TGTGCCAGCAGCGTGTTACCGGACAGCCGTTACAATGAGCAGTTCTTC. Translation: CASSVLPDSRYNEQFF.

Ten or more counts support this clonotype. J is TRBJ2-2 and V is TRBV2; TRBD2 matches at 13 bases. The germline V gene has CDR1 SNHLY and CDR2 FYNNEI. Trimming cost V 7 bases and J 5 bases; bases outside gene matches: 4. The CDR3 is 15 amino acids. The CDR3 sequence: CASTRTSGSTGELFF. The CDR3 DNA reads TGTGCCAGCACCCGGACTAGCGGGAGTACCGGGGAGCTGTTTTTT.

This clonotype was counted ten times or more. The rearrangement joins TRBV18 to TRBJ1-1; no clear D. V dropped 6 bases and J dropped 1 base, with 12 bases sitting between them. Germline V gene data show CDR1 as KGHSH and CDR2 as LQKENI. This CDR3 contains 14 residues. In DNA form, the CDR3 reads TGTGCCAGCTCTCCGTGGTGGGGGAACACTGAAGCTTTCTTT. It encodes CASSPWWGNTEAFF.

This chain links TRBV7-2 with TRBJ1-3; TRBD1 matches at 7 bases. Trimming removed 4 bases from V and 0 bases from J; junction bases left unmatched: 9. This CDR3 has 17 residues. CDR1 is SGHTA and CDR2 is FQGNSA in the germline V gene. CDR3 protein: CASSSPGQRFSGNTIYF. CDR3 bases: TGTGCCAGCAGCTCCCCGGGACAGCGTTTCTCTGGAAACACCATATATTTT.

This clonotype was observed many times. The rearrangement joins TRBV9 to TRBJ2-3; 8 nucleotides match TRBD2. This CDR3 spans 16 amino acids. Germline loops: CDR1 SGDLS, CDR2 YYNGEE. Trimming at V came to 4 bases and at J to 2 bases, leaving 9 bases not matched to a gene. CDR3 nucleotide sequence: TGTGCCAGCAGCTCCGGGGGGGCAGATCTCACAGATACGCAGTATTTT. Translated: CASSSGGADLTDTQYF.

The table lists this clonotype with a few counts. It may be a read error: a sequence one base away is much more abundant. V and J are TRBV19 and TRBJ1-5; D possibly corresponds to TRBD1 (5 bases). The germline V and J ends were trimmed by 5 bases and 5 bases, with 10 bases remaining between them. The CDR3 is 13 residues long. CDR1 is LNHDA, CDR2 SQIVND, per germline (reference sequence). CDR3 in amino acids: CASSWGKYQPQHF. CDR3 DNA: TGTGCCAGTAGTTGGGGGAAATATCAGCCCCAGCATTTT.

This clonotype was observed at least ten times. The CDR3 region has the DNA TGTGCCAGCAGCTTTTTCCCAGGACTAGCGGGAGTTCAAGAGACCCAGTACTTC. Its translation is CASSFFPGLAGVQETQYF. This chain links TRBV7-2 with TRBJ2-5; 13 positions match TRBD2. V was clipped by 3 bases and J by 2 bases; unmatched bases: 9. The length of the CDR3 is 18 residues. The germline V gene encodes CDR1 SGHTA and CDR2 FQGNSA.

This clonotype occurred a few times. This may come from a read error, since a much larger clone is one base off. Here the CDR3 reads CSARGSTAGDTEAFF. The CDR3 DNA is TGCAGTGCTAGAGGGTCCACGGCGGGAGACACTGAAGCTTTCTTT. The chain uses TRBV20-1 and TRBJ1-1; D unresolved. Germline CDR1 and CDR2: DFQATT and SNEGSKA (reference sequence). Trimming pared 1 base from V and 3 bases from J, leaving 15 bases between. The CDR3 consists of 15 residues.

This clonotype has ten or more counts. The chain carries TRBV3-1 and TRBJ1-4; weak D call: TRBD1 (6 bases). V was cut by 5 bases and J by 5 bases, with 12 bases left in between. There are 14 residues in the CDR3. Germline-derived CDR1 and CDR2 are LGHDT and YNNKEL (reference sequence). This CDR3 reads CASSETGRNEKLFF. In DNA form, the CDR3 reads TGTGCCAGCAGCGAGACAGGACGCAATGAAAAACTGTTTTTT.

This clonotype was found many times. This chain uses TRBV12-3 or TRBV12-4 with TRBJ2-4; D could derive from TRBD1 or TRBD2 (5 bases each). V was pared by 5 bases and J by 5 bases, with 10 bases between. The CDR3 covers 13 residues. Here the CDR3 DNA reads TGTGCCAGCAGTGGGACGGAGCAAAACATTCAGTACTTC. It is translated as CASSGTEQNIQYF.

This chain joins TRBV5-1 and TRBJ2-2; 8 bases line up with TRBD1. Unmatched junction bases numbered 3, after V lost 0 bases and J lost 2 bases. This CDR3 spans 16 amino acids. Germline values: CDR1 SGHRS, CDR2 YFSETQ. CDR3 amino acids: CASSLEQGANTGELFF. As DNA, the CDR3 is TGCGCCAGCAGCTTGGAGCAGGGGGCAAACACCGGGGAGCTGTTTTTT.

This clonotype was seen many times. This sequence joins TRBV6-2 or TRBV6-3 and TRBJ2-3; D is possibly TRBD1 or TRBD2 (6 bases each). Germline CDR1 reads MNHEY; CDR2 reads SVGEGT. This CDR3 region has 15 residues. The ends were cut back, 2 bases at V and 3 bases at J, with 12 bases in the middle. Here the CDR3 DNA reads TGTGCCAGCAGTTACCGTAGCGGACAGACAGATACGCAGTATTTT. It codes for CASSYRSGQTDTQYF.

The CDR3 sequence is CSARDSGTGISWTEAFF. The CDR3 bases are TGCAGTGCTAGAGATTCCGGGACAGGGATATCTTGGACTGAAGCTTTCTTT. The V call is TRBV20-1, the J call TRBJ1-1; 9 nucleotides agree with TRBD1. The CDR3 is made up of 17 amino acids. Germline CDR1 is DFQATT and CDR2 is SNEGSKA (reference sequence). The junction had 13 bases not matched to a gene; V was cut back by 0 bases and J by 5 bases.

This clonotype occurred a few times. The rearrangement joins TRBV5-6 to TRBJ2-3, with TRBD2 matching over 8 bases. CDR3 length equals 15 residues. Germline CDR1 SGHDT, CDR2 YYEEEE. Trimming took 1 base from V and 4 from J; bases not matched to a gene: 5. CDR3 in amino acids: CASSLRAGVADTQYF. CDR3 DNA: TGTGCCAGCAGCTTGAGAGCGGGAGTAGCAGATACGCAGTATTTT.

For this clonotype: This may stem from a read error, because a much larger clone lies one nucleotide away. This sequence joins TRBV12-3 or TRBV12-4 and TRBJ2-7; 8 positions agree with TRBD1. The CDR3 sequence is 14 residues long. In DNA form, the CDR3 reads TGTGCCAGCAGTTTTGACAGGGGAAGCTACGGGCAGTACTTC. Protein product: CASSFDRGSYGQYF.

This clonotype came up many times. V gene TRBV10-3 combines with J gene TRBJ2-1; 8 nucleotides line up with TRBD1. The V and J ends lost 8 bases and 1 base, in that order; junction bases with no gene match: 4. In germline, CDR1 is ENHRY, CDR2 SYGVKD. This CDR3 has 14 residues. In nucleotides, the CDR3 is TGTGCCATCGTACGACAGGGGTCCTACAATGAGCAGTTCTTC. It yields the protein CAIVRQGSYNEQFF.

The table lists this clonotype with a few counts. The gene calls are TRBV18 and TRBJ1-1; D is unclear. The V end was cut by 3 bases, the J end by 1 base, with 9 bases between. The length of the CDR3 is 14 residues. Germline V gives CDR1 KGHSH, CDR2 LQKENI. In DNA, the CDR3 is TGTGCCAGCTCACCCGAGGACGGGAACACTGAAGCTTTCTTT. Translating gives CASSPEDGNTEAFF.

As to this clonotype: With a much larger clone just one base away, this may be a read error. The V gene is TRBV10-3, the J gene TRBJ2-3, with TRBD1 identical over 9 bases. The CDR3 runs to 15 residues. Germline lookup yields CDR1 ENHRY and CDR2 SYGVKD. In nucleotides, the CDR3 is TGTGCCGTCAGTGACGACAGGGGGGTCACAGATACGCAGTATTTT. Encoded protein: CAVSDDRGVTDTQYF.

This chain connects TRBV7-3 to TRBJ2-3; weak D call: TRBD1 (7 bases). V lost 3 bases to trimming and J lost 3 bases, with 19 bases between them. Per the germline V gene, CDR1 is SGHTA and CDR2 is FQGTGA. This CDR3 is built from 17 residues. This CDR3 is CASSLGMDRRGTDTQYF. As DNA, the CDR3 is TGTGCCAGCAGCTTGGGGATGGACAGGAGGGGGACAGATACGCAGTATTTT.

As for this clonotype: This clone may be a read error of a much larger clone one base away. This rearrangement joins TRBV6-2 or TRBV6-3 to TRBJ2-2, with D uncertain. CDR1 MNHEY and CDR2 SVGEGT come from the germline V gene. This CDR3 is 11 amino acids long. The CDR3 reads CAGSRAGELFF. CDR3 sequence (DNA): TGTGCCGGCAGTCGGGCCGGGGAGCTGTTTTTT.

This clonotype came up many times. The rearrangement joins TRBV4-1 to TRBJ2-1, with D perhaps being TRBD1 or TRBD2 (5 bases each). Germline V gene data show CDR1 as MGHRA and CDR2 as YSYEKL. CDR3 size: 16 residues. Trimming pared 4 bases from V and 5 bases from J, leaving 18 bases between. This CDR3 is CASSLGRQGPDNEQFF. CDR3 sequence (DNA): TGCGCCAGCAGCCTCGGTCGCCAGGGACCAGACAATGAGCAGTTCTTC.

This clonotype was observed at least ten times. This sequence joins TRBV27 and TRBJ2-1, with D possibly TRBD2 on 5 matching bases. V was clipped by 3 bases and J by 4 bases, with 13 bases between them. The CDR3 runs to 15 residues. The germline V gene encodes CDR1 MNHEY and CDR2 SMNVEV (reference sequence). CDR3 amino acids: CASSFIGVRYNEQFF. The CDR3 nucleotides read TGTGCCAGCAGTTTTATCGGGGTCCGGTACAATGAGCAGTTCTTC.